This T cell receptor (beta chain) emerged from a study of PD-1 blockade in mismatch repair-deficient tumors. Study-level findings and limits: Rapid post-treatment expansion, then contraction, generally preceding radiologic response, marked tumor-resident clones.

The method was immunoSEQ multiplex PCR; TCRdb's version includes in-frame clones alone and lacks a portion of them. The data contain some 120,000 clones, around 86% of them singletons. To note about this clone: What it binds is not known.

This clonotype was obtained from an adult with mismatch repair-deficient cancer. Sample: peripheral blood, taken 44 weeks after starting pembrolizumab.

CDR3 bases: TGTGCCAGCAGCTTGAGTTTTGCGGTATTACCCTACGAGCAGTACTTC. Protein sequence: CASSLSFAVLPYEQYF. The rearrangement joins TRBV7-8 to TRBJ2-7; D is unresolved. CDR3 length equals 16 residues. The V and J ends lost 3 bases and 2 bases respectively, with 17 bases between them. CDR1 and CDR2 from the germline V gene are SGHVS and FQNEAQ.